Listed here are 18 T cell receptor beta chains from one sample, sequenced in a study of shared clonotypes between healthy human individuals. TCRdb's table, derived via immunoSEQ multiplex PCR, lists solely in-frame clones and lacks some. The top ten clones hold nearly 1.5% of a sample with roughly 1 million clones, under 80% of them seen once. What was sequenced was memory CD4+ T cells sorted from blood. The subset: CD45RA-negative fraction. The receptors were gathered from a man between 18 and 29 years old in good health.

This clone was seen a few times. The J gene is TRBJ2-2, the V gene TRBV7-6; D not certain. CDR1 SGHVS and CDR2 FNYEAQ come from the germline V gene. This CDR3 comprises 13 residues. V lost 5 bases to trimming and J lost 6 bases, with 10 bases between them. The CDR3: CASSPQGPGELFF. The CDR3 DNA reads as TGTGCCAGCAGCCCCCAAGGGCCCGGGGAGCTGTTTTTT.

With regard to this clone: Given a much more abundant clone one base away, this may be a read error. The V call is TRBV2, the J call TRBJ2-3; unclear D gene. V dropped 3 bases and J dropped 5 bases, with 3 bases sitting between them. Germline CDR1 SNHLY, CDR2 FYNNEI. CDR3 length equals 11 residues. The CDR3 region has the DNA TGTGCCAGCAGTGATGTAGATACGCAGTATTTT. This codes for CASSDVDTQYF. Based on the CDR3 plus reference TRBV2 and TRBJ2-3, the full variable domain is EPEVTQTPSHQVTQMGQEVILRCVPISNHLYFYWYRQILGQKVEFLVSFYNNEISEKSEIFDDQFSVERPDGSNFTLKIRSTKLEDSAMYFCASSDVDTQYFGPGTRLTVL.

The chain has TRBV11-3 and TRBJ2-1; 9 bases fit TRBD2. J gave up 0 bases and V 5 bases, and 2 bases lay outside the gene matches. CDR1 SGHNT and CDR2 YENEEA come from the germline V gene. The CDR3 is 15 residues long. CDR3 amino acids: CASSHSGGSYNEQFF. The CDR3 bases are TGTGCCAGCAGCCATAGCGGGGGCTCCTACAATGAGCAGTTCTTC.

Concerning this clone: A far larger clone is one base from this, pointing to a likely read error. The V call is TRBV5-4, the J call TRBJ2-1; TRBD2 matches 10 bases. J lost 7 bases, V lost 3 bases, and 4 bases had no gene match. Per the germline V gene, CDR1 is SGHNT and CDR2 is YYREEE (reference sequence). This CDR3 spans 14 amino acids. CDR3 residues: CASSSGLADNEQFF. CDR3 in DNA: TGTGCCAGCAGCTCCGGACTAGCGGATAATGAGCAGTTCTTC. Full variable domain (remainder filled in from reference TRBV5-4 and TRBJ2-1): ETGVTQSPTHLIKTRGQQVTLRCSSQSGHNTVSWYQQALGQGPQFIFQYYREEENGRGNFPPRFSGLQFPNYSSELNVNALELDDSALYLCASSSGLADNEQFFGPGTRLTVL.

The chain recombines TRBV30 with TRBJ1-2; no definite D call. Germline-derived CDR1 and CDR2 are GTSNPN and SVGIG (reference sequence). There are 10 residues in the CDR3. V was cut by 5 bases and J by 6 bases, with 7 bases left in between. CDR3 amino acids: CAWGKNGYTF. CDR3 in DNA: TGTGCCTGGGGAAAGAATGGCTACACCTTC.

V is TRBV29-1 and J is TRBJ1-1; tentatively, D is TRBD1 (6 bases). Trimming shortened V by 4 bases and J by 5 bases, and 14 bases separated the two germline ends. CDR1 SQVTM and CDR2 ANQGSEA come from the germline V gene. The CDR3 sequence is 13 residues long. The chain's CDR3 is CSVVSGGVTEAFF. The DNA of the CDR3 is TGCAGCGTTGTTTCCGGGGGCGTAACTGAAGCTTTCTTT.

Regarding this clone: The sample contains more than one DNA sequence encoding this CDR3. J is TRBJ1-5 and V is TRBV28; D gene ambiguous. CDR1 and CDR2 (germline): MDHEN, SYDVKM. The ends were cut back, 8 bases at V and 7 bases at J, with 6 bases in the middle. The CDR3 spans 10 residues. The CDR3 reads CASGRQPQHF. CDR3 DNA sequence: TGTGCCAGCGGCAGGCAGCCCCAGCATTTT.

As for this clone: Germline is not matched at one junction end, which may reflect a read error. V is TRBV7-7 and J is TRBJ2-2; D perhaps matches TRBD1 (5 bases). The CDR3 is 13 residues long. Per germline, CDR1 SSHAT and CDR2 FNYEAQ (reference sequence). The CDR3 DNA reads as TGTGCTAGCAGAGATCAGGGAACCGGGGAGCTGTTTTTT. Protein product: CASRDQGTGELFF. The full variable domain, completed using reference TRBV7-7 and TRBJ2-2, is GAGVSQSPRYKVTKRGQDVTLRCDPISSHATLYWYQQALGQGPEFLTYFNYEAQPDKSGLPSDRFSAERPEGSISTLTIQRTEQRDSAMYRCASRDQGTGELFFGEGSRLTVL.

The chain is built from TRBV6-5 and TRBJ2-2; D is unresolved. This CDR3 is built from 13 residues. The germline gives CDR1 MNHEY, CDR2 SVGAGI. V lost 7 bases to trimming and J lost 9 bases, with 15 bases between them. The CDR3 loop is CASNNPGSRELFF. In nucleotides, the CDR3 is TGTGCCAGCAATAACCCCGGATCCAGGGAGCTGTTTTTT.

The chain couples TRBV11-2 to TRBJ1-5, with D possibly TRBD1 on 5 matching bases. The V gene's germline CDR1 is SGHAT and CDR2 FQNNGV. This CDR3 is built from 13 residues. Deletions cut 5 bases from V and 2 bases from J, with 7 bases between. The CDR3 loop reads CASSRDRNQPQHF. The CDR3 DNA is TGTGCCAGCAGCAGGGACCGCAATCAGCCCCAGCATTTT.

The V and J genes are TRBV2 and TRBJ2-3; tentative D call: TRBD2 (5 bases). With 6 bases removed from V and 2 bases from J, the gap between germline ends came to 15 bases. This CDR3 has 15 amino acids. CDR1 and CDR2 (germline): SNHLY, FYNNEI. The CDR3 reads CASRAFGGPTDTQYF. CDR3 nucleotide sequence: TGTGCCAGCAGAGCGTTCGGCGGGCCCACAGATACGCAGTATTTT.

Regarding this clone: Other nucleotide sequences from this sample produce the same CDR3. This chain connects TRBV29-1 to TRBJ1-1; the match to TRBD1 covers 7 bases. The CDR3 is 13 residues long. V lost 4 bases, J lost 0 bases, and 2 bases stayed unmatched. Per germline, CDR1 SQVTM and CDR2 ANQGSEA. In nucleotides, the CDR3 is TGCAGCGTTGGGGGACAGATGAACACTGAAGCTTTCTTT. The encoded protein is CSVGGQMNTEAFF.

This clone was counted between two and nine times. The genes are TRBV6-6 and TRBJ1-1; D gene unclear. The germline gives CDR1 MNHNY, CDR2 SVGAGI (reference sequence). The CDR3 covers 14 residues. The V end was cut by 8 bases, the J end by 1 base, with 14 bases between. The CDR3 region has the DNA TGTGCCAGCGGGCAGATATTTAAGAACACTGAAGCTTTCTTT. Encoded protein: CASGQIFKNTEAFF.

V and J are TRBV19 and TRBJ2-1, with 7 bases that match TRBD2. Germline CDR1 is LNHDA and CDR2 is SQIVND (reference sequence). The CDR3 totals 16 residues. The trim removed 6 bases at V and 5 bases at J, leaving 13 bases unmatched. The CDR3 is CASREWGSGWNNEQFF. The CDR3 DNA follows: TGTGCCAGTAGGGAATGGGGTAGCGGGTGGAACAATGAGCAGTTCTTC.

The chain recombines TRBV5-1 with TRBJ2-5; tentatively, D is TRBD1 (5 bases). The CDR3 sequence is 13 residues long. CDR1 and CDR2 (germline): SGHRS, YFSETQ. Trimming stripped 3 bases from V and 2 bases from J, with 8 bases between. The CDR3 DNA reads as TGCGCCAGCAGCTCACAGGTTCAAGAGACCCAGTACTTC. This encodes CASSSQVQETQYF.

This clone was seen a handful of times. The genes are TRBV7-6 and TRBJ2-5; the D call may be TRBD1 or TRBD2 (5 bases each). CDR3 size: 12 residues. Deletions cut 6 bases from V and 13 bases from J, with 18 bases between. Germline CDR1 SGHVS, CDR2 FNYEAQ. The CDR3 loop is CASSQKPGPPYF. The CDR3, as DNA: TGTGCCAGCAGTCAGAAACCGGGACCGCCGTACTTC.

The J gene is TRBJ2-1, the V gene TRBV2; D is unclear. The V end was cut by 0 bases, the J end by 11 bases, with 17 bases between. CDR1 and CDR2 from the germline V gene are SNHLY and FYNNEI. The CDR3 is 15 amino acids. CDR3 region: CASSEAPVGFGQQFF. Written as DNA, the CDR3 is TGTGCCAGCAGTGAAGCGCCGGTGGGGTTTGGGCAGCAGTTCTTC.

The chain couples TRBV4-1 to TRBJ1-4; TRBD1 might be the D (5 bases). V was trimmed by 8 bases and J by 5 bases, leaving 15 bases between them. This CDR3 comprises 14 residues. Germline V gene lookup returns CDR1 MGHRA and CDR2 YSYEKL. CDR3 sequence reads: CASRRGTGNEKLFF. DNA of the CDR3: TGCGCCAGCCGACGGGGGACCGGGAATGAAAAACTGTTTTTT.